This entry concerns a single TCR beta chain. Its antigen remains unidentified. J was trimmed by 7 bases and V by 5 bases; bases with no gene match: 7. CDR1 is PRHDT, CDR2 FYEKMQ, per germline (reference sequence). The CDR3 is made up of 14 amino acids. The sample originates from a study of cytotoxic CD8 clonotypes in ibrutinib-treated CLL. Background on the study: The patients, roughly twelve relapsed/refractory and more than 14 treatment-naive, included about 18 who were IGHV unmutated. Response specimens were obtained following a median treatment duration of approximately 13 months, with a range of 6 to 36.

General study findings and limits: Public clonotypes, found uncommonly, either contracted or stayed stable on treatment.

The targeted sequencing depth was 1 in 200,000 to 1 in 1 million T cells. The method was immunoSEQ multiplex PCR; TCRdb's version includes in-frame clones alone and lacks a portion of them. The sample has about 140,000 clones, over 75% seen once; the top ten hold about 7.6%. Here the sequenced sample was PBMCs, taken after 36 months of ibrutinib treatment. This TCR was sampled from a human donor with chronic lymphocytic leukemia. The chain is built from TRBV13 and TRBJ1-3; 8 nucleotides align to TRBD1. CDR3 sequence reads: CASSLGQGGNTIYF. Written as DNA, the CDR3 is TGTGCCAGCAGCCTCGGACAGGGAGGGAACACCATATATTTT.